The 30 T cell receptor beta chains listed next were all sequenced from one sample in a study of blood T cell repertoires in COVID-19. Profiled with immunoSEQ multiplex PCR; TCRdb holds only in-frame clones, not every one. The sample lists about 100,000 clones, 70% to 90% seen once, with around 13% in the top ten. The material sequenced was peripheral blood. These TCRs come from a human donor in a cohort sampled during active COVID-19.

The V and J genes are TRBV9 and TRBJ1-2; the D gene is possibly TRBD1 (6 bases). The V gene's germline CDR1 is SGDLS and CDR2 YYNGEE. The length of the CDR3 is 14 residues. V gave up 7 bases and J gave up 1 base, with 14 bases separating them. CDR3 nucleotide sequence: TGTGCCAGCGGCCCAGGGACACTTAACTATGGCTACACCTTC. It specifies CASGPGTLNYGYTF.

Only one count was recorded for this clone. The rearrangement links TRBV27 to TRBJ2-1; a possible D gene is TRBD2 (6 bases). The length of the CDR3 is 14 residues. V lost 2 bases, J lost 5 bases, and 10 bases lay in between. CDR1 is MNHEY, CDR2 SMNVEV, per germline (reference sequence). The CDR3 coding sequence is TGTGCCAGCAGTTTAGGGACTCTAGACAATGAGCAGTTCTTC. It yields the protein CASSLGTLDNEQFF.

The V call is TRBV9, the J call TRBJ1-4, with 7 bases matching TRBD1. V trimming: 2 bases; J trimming: 4 bases; junction bases outside the gene matches: 5. This CDR3 has 15 residues. CDR1 is SGDLS and CDR2 is YYNGEE in the germline V gene. The CDR3 spells CASSVKTGYNEKLFF. For the CDR3, the DNA is TGTGCCAGCAGCGTTAAGACAGGGTATAATGAAAAACTGTTTTTT.

The chain links TRBV19 to TRBJ2-1; 7 bases are a match to TRBD2. The V gene end was trimmed by 1 base and the J gene end by 10 bases; junction bases not matched to a gene: 7. In germline, CDR1 is LNHDA, CDR2 SQIVND (reference sequence). The CDR3 is made up of 14 amino acids. The CDR3 DNA sequence: TGTGCCAGTAGTATAGGGCCAGAGCGGGGCGAGCAGTTCTTC. Amino acid sequence: CASSIGPERGEQFF. The full variable domain, its missing parts supplied by reference TRBV19 and TRBJ2-1, is DGGITQSPKYLFRKEGQNVTLSCEQNLNHDAMYWYRQDPGQGLRLIYYSQIVNDFQKGDIAEGYSVSREKKESFPLTVTSAQKNPTAFYLCASSIGPERGEQFFGPGTRLTVL.

This chain uses TRBV21-1 with TRBJ2-1; TRBD2, as called in the table, went unchecked against the DNA. TRBV21-1 is designated a pseudogene. The CDR3 spans 14 residues. Here the CDR3 DNA reads TGTGCCAGCAGCAATTTGGAGGGCTACAATGAGCAGTTCTTC. Translating it yields CASSNLEGYNEQFF.

The V gene is TRBV19, the J gene TRBJ2-6; 8 bases line up with TRBD2. The CDR3 is 18 amino acids. CDR1 and CDR2 from the germline V gene are LNHDA and SQIVND (reference sequence). The trim removed 1 base at V and 2 bases at J, leaving 7 bases unmatched. CDR3 region: CASSIVSSGFAGANVLTF. The CDR3 nucleotides read TGTGCCAGTAGTATAGTTTCTAGCGGGTTCGCTGGGGCCAACGTCCTGACTTTC. The full variable domain, its missing parts supplied by reference TRBV19 and TRBJ2-6, is DGGITQSPKYLFRKEGQNVTLSCEQNLNHDAMYWYRQDPGQGLRLIYYSQIVNDFQKGDIAEGYSVSREKKESFPLTVTSAQKNPTAFYLCASSIVSSGFAGANVLTFGAGSRLTVL.

The genes are TRBV23-1 and TRBJ1-2; tentatively, D is TRBD1 (5 bases). TRBV23-1 is reported as an ORF; its role is uncertain. V lost 9 bases and J lost 0, with 23 bases in between. The CDR3 consists of 17 residues. The CDR3: CASLIHRTLLANYGYTF. CDR3 DNA: TGCGCCAGTCTAATTCACAGGACCCTCTTAGCTAACTATGGCTACACCTTC.

The CDR3 nucleotides are TGTGCCAGCAGCCCCGGGGGGGCAAATGAAAAACTGTTTTTT. Residues: CASSPGGANEKLFF. The chain has TRBV11-2 and TRBJ1-4, with TRBD1 as a possible D gene (6 bases). The CDR3 covers 14 residues. Germline values: CDR1 SGHAT, CDR2 FQNNGV. Trimming left V 5 bases short and J 5 bases short, with 12 bases between.

The chain is built from TRBV15 and TRBJ1-5; no definite D call. Deletions cut 2 bases from V and 4 bases from J, with 9 bases between. The CDR3 contains 14 residues. Germline lookup yields CDR1 LNHNV and CDR2 YYDKDF (reference sequence). CDR3 DNA sequence: TGTGCCACCAGCAGAATGGCCGAAAATCAGCCCCAGCATTTT. This sequence encodes CATSRMAENQPQHF.

V gene TRBV3-1 (or the pseudogene TRBV3-2) combines with J gene TRBJ2-3, with D tentatively TRBD2 (7 bases). Trimming took off 4 bases at V and 1 base at J, with 12 bases between the two ends. The CDR3 has 15 residues. Germline V gives CDR1 LGHDT, CDR2 YNNKEL (reference sequence). CDR3 protein: CASSLAGAGTDTQYF. The CDR3 DNA sequence: TGTGCCAGCAGCCTGGCGGGGGCCGGCACAGATACGCAGTATTTT.

The rearrangement uses TRBV4-1 and TRBJ2-1; no clear D gene. This CDR3 is 14 amino acids long. Looked up from germline, CDR1 is MGHRA and CDR2 is YSYEKL. The germline V and J ends were trimmed by 1 base and 6 bases, with 10 bases remaining between them. The CDR3 region is CASSQGAGPNEQFF. The CDR3 nucleotides are TGCGCCAGCAGCCAAGGGGCAGGCCCCAATGAGCAGTTCTTC.

The genes are TRBV28 and TRBJ1-4; TRBD1 aligns across 7 bases. CDR1 is MDHEN and CDR2 is SYDVKM in the germline V gene. The CDR3 sequence is 14 residues long. Trimming took 5 bases from V and 3 from J; bases not matched to a gene: 3. The CDR3 reads CASSTGQSNEKLFF. CDR3 sequence (DNA): TGTGCCAGCAGTACGGGACAGTCTAATGAAAAACTGTTTTTT.

The genes are TRBV4-3 and TRBJ2-3; 9 nucleotides align to TRBD2. Germline CDR1 reads LGHNA; CDR2 reads YSLEER. With 3 bases clipped from V and 4 bases from J, the junction kept 17 bases outside the gene matches. The length of the CDR3 is 19 residues. The CDR3 sequence: CASSQGGWGLAGLPDTQYF. The CDR3 DNA follows: TGCGCCAGCAGCCAGGGTGGGTGGGGGCTAGCGGGGCTCCCAGATACGCAGTATTTT.

This chain joins TRBV5-1 and TRBJ2-7; 8 nucleotides agree with TRBD1. The CDR3 is 14 residues long. The V gene's germline CDR1 is SGHRS and CDR2 YFSETQ. V was pared by 4 bases and J by 3 bases, with 6 bases of the junction left unmatched. The CDR3 DNA is TGCGCCAGCAGCGGGGGGACAGGTAGCTACGAGCAGTACTTC. Its translation is CASSGGTGSYEQYF.

CDR3 DNA: TGTGCCAGCAGCTTACACAGGGGGAGGGAGACCCAGTACTTC. It codes for CASSLHRGRETQYF. The chain joins TRBV7-2 to TRBJ2-5; 8 bases fit TRBD1. Losses at the gene ends were 2 bases for V and 5 bases for J; bases not matched to a gene: 4. Germline V gene data show CDR1 as SGHTA and CDR2 as FQGNSA. The CDR3 sequence is 14 residues long.

The chain couples TRBV7-9 to TRBJ1-3; D gene ambiguous. The V end lost 5 bases, the J end lost 13 bases, and 15 bases lay between the germline ends. The CDR3 has 12 amino acids. Germline CDR1 is SEHNR and CDR2 is FQNEAQ (reference sequence). This CDR3 is CASSINRVKIYF. In nucleotides, the CDR3 is TGTGCCAGCAGCATTAATCGGGTTAAGATATATTTT.

The chain links TRBV7-2 to TRBJ2-7; TRBD1 matches 10 bases. The CDR3 consists of 15 residues. V lost 5 bases to trimming and J lost 3 bases; unmatched junction nucleotides: 7. Germline-derived CDR1 and CDR2 are SGHTA and FQGNSA. The CDR3 reads CASSAWDRGGYEQYF. The CDR3 DNA reads TGTGCCAGCAGCGCTTGGGACAGGGGTGGCTACGAGCAGTACTTC.

The chain combines TRBV5-1 with TRBJ1-4, with D maybe TRBD1 (5 bases). Per the germline V gene, CDR1 is SGHRS and CDR2 is YFSETQ. There are 12 residues in the CDR3. Trimming left V 3 bases short and J 6 bases short, with 6 bases between. This chain's CDR3 is CASSWGDEKLFF. CDR3 DNA sequence: TGCGCCAGCAGCTGGGGGGATGAAAAACTGTTTTTT.

This chain uses TRBV7-9 with TRBJ1-4; D possibly corresponds to TRBD1 (5 bases). The CDR3 is 15 amino acids. Between the trimmed V and J ends, which lost 0 bases and 1 base, there was a span of 6 bases. Germline V gives CDR1 SEHNR, CDR2 FQNEAQ (reference sequence). The CDR3 sequence: CASSLAGGTNEKLFF. For the CDR3, the DNA is TGTGCCAGCAGCTTAGCGGGGGGAACTAATGAAAAACTGTTTTTT.

The CDR3 reads CASGRDPTDTQYF. For the CDR3, the DNA is TGTGCCAGCGGGCGAGACCCCACAGATACGCAGTATTTT. This rearrangement joins TRBV5-4 to TRBJ2-3, with no clear D. The CDR3 is made up of 13 amino acids. Trimming removed 7 bases at V and 2 bases at J, with 11 bases between. Germline lookup yields CDR1 SGHNT and CDR2 YYREEE (reference sequence).

The chain has TRBV3-1 (or the pseudogene TRBV3-2) and TRBJ1-2; maybe TRBD1 (5 bases). V was shortened by 4 bases and J by 8 bases, with 11 bases between the two germline ends. This CDR3 region has 12 residues. Germline V gene lookup returns CDR1 LGHDT and CDR2 YNNKEL (reference sequence). CDR3 sequence reads: CASSLGLGGYTF. CDR3 sequence (DNA): TGTGCCAGCAGCCTGGGACTCGGAGGCTACACCTTC.

This clone was seen only a few times. The chain links TRBV10-2 to TRBJ2-1; 9 nucleotides align to TRBD2. V trimming: 3 bases; J trimming: 3 bases; junction bases outside the gene matches: 3. Germline CDR1 reads WSHSY; CDR2 reads SAAADI. The CDR3 consists of 15 residues. CDR3 protein: CASSDATSGYNEQFF. In nucleotides, the CDR3 is TGCGCCAGCAGTGACGCGACTAGCGGCTACAATGAGCAGTTCTTC.

The chain has TRBV7-9 and TRBJ1-4, with 8 positions matching TRBD1. Germline lookup yields CDR1 SEHNR and CDR2 FQNEAQ (reference sequence). V lost 1 base to trimming and J lost 10 bases; unmatched junction nucleotides: 8. This CDR3 comprises 15 residues. The CDR3 coding sequence is TGTGCCAGCAGCTTAGGGGACACAGGGGGTTCAAAACTGTTTTTT. Residues: CASSLGDTGGSKLFF.

The chain has TRBV18 and TRBJ1-1; 8 positions match TRBD1. The CDR3 loop spans 11 amino acids. Unmatched junction bases numbered 2, after V lost 5 bases and J lost 9 bases. Germline CDR1 KGHSH, CDR2 LQKENI. CDR3 sequence (DNA): TGTGCCAGCTCAGACAGGGGAAAAGCTTTCTTT. Encoded protein: CASSDRGKAFF. Full variable domain (outside the CDR3, taken from reference TRBV18 and TRBJ1-1): NAGVMQNPRHLVRRRGQEARLRCSPMKGHSHVYWYRQLPEEGLKFMVYLQKENIIDESGMPKERFSAEFPKEGPSILRIQQVVRGDSAAYFCASSDRGKAFFGQGTRLTVV.

The chain employs TRBV9 and TRBJ2-1; the match to TRBD2 covers 11 bases. Looked up from germline, CDR1 is SGDLS and CDR2 is YYNGEE. Unmatched junction bases numbered 5, after V lost 5 bases and J lost 4 bases. The CDR3 spans 15 residues. DNA for the CDR3: TGTGCCAGCAGTGCTAGCGGGGGGCCGTACAATGAGCAGTTCTTC. Translated: CASSASGGPYNEQFF.

The J gene is TRBJ2-7, the V gene TRBV7-2; 10 bases align to TRBD2. The CDR3 is 15 amino acids. Germline lookup yields CDR1 SGHTA and CDR2 FQGNSA. V lost 6 bases to trimming and J lost 4 bases; unmatched junction nucleotides: 9. In DNA, the CDR3 is TGTGCCAGCAGGCCAACTAGCGGGGCTACTTACGAGCAGTACTTC. The encoded protein is CASRPTSGATYEQYF.

The chain carries TRBV18 and TRBJ2-2, with TRBD2 identical over 8 bases. This CDR3 region has 16 residues. Per germline, CDR1 KGHSH and CDR2 LQKENI. With 1 base clipped from V and 1 base from J, the junction kept 2 bases outside the gene matches. The CDR3 bases are TGTGCCAGCTCACCACGTCTAGCGGGGAACACCGGGGAGCTGTTTTTT. This gives the protein CASSPRLAGNTGELFF.

This clone appeared once. V usage is TRBV5-6 and J usage is TRBJ2-7, with D possibly matching TRBD2 (6 bases). The CDR3 is 11 amino acids. Germline CDR1 reads SGHDT; CDR2 reads YYEEEE. V gave up 2 bases and J gave up 12 bases, with 12 bases separating them. CDR3 DNA sequence: TGTGCCAGCAGCTTCCGGGAGCTACTGTACTTC. Amino acid sequence: CASSFRELLYF.

The V call is TRBV6-5, the J call TRBJ2-3; a weak D match, TRBD1 (5 bases). The CDR3 runs 15 residues. Germline CDR1 MNHEY, CDR2 SVGAGI. V dropped 4 bases and J dropped 4 bases, with 15 bases sitting between them. CDR3 coding DNA: TGTGCCAGCAGTTTACGATTTCAGGGTTCAGATACGCAGTATTTT. Translation: CASSLRFQGSDTQYF.

On this clone: One junction end does not reproduce the germline sequence, and a read error may be involved. The chain has TRBV4-3 and TRBJ2-7, with 7 nucleotides matching TRBD1. In germline, CDR1 is LGHNA, CDR2 YSLEER. The length of the CDR3 is 13 residues. The CDR3: CASSPSTGTAYSF. The CDR3 DNA reads as TGCGCCAGCAGCCCGTCTACCGGGACAGCTTACTCCTTC.